The table lists the clone carrying this T cell receptor beta chain with a few counts. The antigen is not known. These data come from a study of human T cells and chemical hapten exposure. Study summary: Small discrepancies in pooled library volume mainly accounted for the varying TCR yields per sample.

Time point defined: patch test 3, about 24 weeks after DPC sensitization. Treatment meaning: therapeutic diphenylcyclopropenone sensitization with weekly scalp DPC. Study-wide points: The donor cohort had alopecia, so its immune response may not match that of healthy people.

TCRdb passed the RACE reads through MiXCR, listing each CDR3 protein once. Seen here are some 170,000 distinct CDR3 sequences, around a quarter observed once, and the top ten hold 2.1%. The CDR3 runs 13 residues. The V end was cut by 4 bases, the J end by 8 bases, with 14 bases between. From germline, CDR1 is PRHDT and CDR2 FYEKMQ (reference sequence). The rearrangement joins TRBV13 to TRBJ1-2, with D possibly matching TRBD1 (5 bases). The TCR was taken from a woman between 18 and 30 years old with alopecia areata. Some clones in this sample may be carry-over from other donors' samples. The sample here was whole blood, taken in connection with sensitization to the hapten diphenylcyclopropenone (DPC). The CDR3 DNA is TGTGCCAGCAGCTGGGCCCTAGGGGACGGCTACACCTTC. This gives the protein CASSWALGDGYTF.